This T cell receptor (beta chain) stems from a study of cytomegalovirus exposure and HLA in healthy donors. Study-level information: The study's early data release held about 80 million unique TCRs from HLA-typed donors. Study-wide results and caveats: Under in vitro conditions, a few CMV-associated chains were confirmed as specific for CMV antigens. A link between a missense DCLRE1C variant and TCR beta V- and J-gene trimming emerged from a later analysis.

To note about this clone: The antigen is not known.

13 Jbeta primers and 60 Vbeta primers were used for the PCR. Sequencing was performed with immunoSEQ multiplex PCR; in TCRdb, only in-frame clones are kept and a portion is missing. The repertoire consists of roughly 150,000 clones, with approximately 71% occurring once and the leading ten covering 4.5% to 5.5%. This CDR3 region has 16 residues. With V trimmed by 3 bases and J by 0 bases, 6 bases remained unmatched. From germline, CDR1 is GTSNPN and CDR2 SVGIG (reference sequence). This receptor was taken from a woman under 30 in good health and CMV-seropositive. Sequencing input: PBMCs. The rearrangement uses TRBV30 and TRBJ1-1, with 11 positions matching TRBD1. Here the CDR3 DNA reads TGTGCCTGGAGATGGACAGGGGGCATGATGAACACTGAAGCTTTCTTT. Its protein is CAWRWTGGMMNTEAFF.